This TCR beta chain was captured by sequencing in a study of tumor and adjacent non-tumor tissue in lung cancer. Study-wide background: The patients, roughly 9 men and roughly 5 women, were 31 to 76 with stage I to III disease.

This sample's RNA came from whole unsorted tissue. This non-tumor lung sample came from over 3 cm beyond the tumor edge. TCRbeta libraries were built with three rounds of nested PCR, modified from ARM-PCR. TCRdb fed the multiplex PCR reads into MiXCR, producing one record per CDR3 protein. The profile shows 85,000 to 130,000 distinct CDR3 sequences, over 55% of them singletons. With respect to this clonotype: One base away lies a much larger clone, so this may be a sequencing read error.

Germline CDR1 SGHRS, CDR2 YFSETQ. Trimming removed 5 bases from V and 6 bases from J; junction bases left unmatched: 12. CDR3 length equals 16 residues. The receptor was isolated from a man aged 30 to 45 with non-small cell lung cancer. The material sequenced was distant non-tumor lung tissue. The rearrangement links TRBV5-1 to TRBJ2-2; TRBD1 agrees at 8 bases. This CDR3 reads CASRPNPGGTAGELFF. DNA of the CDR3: TGCGCCAGCAGACCCAACCCAGGGGGCACGGCCGGGGAGCTGTTTTTT.